The clone carrying this TCR beta chain was found a few times. Its antigen remains unknown. In terms of origin and age, donors were healthy Caucasian individuals from Russia aged about 6 to 95. Per sample, no less than 5 micrograms of total RNA were extracted. The sample comes from a study of blood T cells in healthy people across ages. The study, taken as a whole, reports: The study could not conclusively compare naive and antigen-experienced cells, given its unsorted PBMCs. In long-lived donors, naive CD4+ cell counts and diversity exceeded those of aged donors.

Trimming took 0 bases from V and 3 from J, leaving 13 bases between them. Per germline, CDR1 DFQATT and CDR2 SNEGSKA (reference sequence). There are 15 residues in the CDR3. A J-beta primer mix and a sample-barcoded 5' primer were used in a second PCR of about 7 to 12 cycles. TCRdb redid the calling of the 5' RACE reads with MiXCR, one entry per CDR3 protein. The data show under 2 million distinct CDR3 sequences, about 31% seen once. This clonotype originated in a woman in her twenties or thirties in good health. V usage is TRBV20-1 and J usage is TRBJ2-3, with D perhaps matching TRBD2 (5 bases). The sample was blood. The CDR3 is CSARDPRVSTDTQYF. CDR3 nucleotides: TGCAGTGCTAGAGATCCGAGGGTTAGTACAGATACGCAGTATTTT.